The 24 T cell receptor beta chains given below trace back to one sample, sequenced in a study of somatic mutations in cytotoxic T cells in rheumatoid arthritis. Some clones are missing from TCRdb's copy, which holds only in-frame ones; the method was immunoSEQ multiplex PCR. The table lists around 11,000 clones, about 67% of them singletons. The material sequenced was CD8+ T cells sorted from blood. These receptor sequences come from an adult with rheumatoid arthritis.

V is TRBV9 and J is TRBJ1-3; D call uncertain. Trimming took 0 bases from V and 2 from J, leaving 15 bases between them. This CDR3 is built from 17 residues. In germline, CDR1 is SGDLS, CDR2 YYNGEE. CDR3 sequence reads: CASSVERIGSPGNTIYF. In DNA form, the CDR3 reads TGTGCCAGCAGCGTAGAAAGGATTGGAAGTCCTGGAAACACCATATATTTT.

The genes are TRBV5-1 and TRBJ2-7, with D tentatively TRBD1 or TRBD2 (5 bases each). The CDR3 has 12 residues. The V and J ends lost 3 bases and 5 bases respectively, with 9 bases between them. The germline V gene encodes CDR1 SGHRS and CDR2 YFSETQ. CDR3 nucleotides: TGCGCCAGCAGCTCTGGGACCCACGAGCAGTACTTC. Its protein product is CASSSGTHEQYF.

The gene calls are TRBV7-9 and TRBJ2-7; 8 bases match TRBD2. Germline V CDR1 and CDR2: SEHNR, FQNEAQ (reference sequence). This CDR3 has 15 residues. V was pared by 2 bases and J by 7 bases, with 10 bases of the junction left unmatched. This CDR3 reads CASSLLRGDLGEQYF. CDR3 nucleotide sequence: TGTGCCAGCAGCTTATTGCGGGGGGACCTTGGAGAGCAGTACTTC.

DNA of the CDR3: TGTGCCAGCGGGTGGGGGGCAGATTGGGCTAATGAAAAACTGTTTTTT. Encoded protein: CASGWGADWANEKLFF. The V gene is TRBV27, the J gene TRBJ1-4; TRBD1 might be the D (6 bases). CDR1 and CDR2 from the germline V gene are MNHEY and SMNVEV (reference sequence). V was shortened by 8 bases and J by 3 bases, with 19 bases between the two germline ends. This CDR3 contains 16 residues.

The chain joins TRBV29-1 to TRBJ2-6, with D possibly matching TRBD2 (5 bases). The CDR3 sequence is 16 residues long. Trimming removed 4 bases at V and 3 bases at J, with 16 bases between. The V gene's germline CDR1 is SQVTM and CDR2 ANQGSEA. This CDR3 is CSVVGEATSGANVLTF. DNA for the CDR3: TGCAGCGTTGTGGGAGAAGCTACGAGTGGGGCCAACGTCCTGACTTTC.

The J gene is TRBJ2-3, the V gene TRBV11-2; D is undetermined. Germline values: CDR1 SGHAT, CDR2 FQNNGV. V lost 1 base, J lost 4 bases, and 6 bases lay in between. The length of the CDR3 is 13 residues. In DNA form, the CDR3 reads TGTGCCAGCAGCTTAGTACTGGCAGATACGCAGTATTTT. It encodes CASSLVLADTQYF.

The chain carries TRBV9 and TRBJ2-4; the D is unclear. This CDR3 contains 16 residues. Germline lookup yields CDR1 SGDLS and CDR2 YYNGEE. V was clipped by 4 bases and J by 0 bases, with 14 bases between them. The CDR3 DNA follows: TGTGCCAGCAGCCTCAGTACAGCCGGAGCCAAAAACATTCAGTACTTC. Translation: CASSLSTAGAKNIQYF.

This clone was counted a single time. V gene TRBV5-1 combines with J gene TRBJ1-4, with unresolved D. V was pared by 2 bases and J by 3 bases, with 11 bases between. This CDR3 region has 15 residues. Germline loops: CDR1 SGHRS, CDR2 YFSETQ. The CDR3 here is CASSFYGMANEKLFF. The DNA for the CDR3 is TGCGCCAGCAGCTTTTATGGGATGGCTAATGAAAAACTGTTTTTT.

V usage is TRBV11-3 and J usage is TRBJ2-1; 7 nucleotides agree with TRBD1. The germline V gene has CDR1 SGHNT and CDR2 YENEEA. V trimming: 6 bases; J trimming: 1 base; junction bases outside the gene matches: 12. There are 17 residues in the CDR3. CDR3 DNA sequence: TGTGCCAGCAGAAAAACAGGGGTTCGAGCATCCTACAATGAGCAGTTCTTC. It is translated as CASRKTGVRASYNEQFF.

The chain uses TRBV13 and TRBJ2-7; TRBD2 agrees at 8 bases. Per the germline V gene, CDR1 is PRHDT and CDR2 is FYEKMQ (reference sequence). Germline trimming cut 1 base from V and 2 bases from J; bases unmatched to any gene: 7. The CDR3 loop spans 16 amino acids. As DNA, the CDR3 is TGTGCCAGCAGCTTAGAGAAGCGGGGGACCCCCTACGAGCAGTACTTC. This encodes CASSLEKRGTPYEQYF.

This chain joins TRBV7-3 and TRBJ2-7; 8 bases fit TRBD2. V lost 2 bases, J lost 5 bases, and 2 bases stayed unmatched. Germline V gene data show CDR1 as SGHTA and CDR2 as FQGTGA. The CDR3 loop spans 13 amino acids. The CDR3 DNA sequence: TGTGCCAGCAGCTTAGGCGGGGGGAACGAGCAGTACTTC. Its translation: CASSLGGGNEQYF.

This clone came up a few times. The chain employs TRBV7-9 and TRBJ2-1, with a weak D call TRBD2 (6 bases). The CDR3 spans 16 residues. V lost 4 bases and J lost 8, with 21 bases in between. The V gene's germline CDR1 is SEHNR and CDR2 FQNEAQ (reference sequence). The CDR3 region is CASSSRDWPLFYEQFF. The CDR3, as DNA: TGTGCCAGCAGCTCCCGGGACTGGCCCCTTTTCTATGAGCAGTTCTTC.

The J gene is TRBJ1-1, the V gene TRBV6-1; 8 bases are shared with TRBD1. V lost 6 bases to trimming and J lost 2 bases; unmatched junction nucleotides: 8. This CDR3 is built from 15 residues. CDR1 and CDR2 from the germline V gene are MNHNS and SASEGT. CDR3 DNA sequence: TGTGCCAGCAGGACCTCACAGGGGGGAAACACTGAAGCTTTCTTT. Translated, it gives CASRTSQGGNTEAFF.

This chain uses TRBV19 with TRBJ1-2, with 7 bases that match TRBD1. Per the germline V gene, CDR1 is LNHDA and CDR2 is SQIVND (reference sequence). The CDR3 runs 13 residues. V was pared by 8 bases and J by 4 bases, with 7 bases of the junction left unmatched. The CDR3 nucleotides read TGTGCCAGTGGCAGACAGGGCGCCTATGGCTACACCTTC. Protein sequence: CASGRQGAYGYTF.

The chain carries TRBV5-8 and TRBJ2-1, with 12 bases fitting TRBD2. Germline V gene lookup returns CDR1 SGHTS and CDR2 YDEGEE. This CDR3 spans 15 amino acids. The ends lost 0 bases at V and 5 bases at J; junction bases unmatched: 0. The CDR3 DNA is TGTGCCAGCAGCTTGGGGACTAGCGGGGACAATGAGCAGTTCTTC. Residues: CASSLGTSGDNEQFF.

The gene calls are TRBV4-1 and TRBJ2-7; D call uncertain. Germline V gene lookup returns CDR1 MGHRA and CDR2 YSYEKL. Trimming took off 3 bases at V and 0 bases at J, with 9 bases between the two ends. CDR3 length equals 14 residues. CDR3: CASSQVGNSYEQYF. In DNA form, the CDR3 reads TGCGCCAGCAGCCAGGTGGGCAACTCCTACGAGCAGTACTTC.

The J gene is TRBJ2-6, the V gene TRBV2, with D unclear. Germline V gene lookup returns CDR1 SNHLY and CDR2 FYNNEI. The V gene lost 7 bases and the J gene lost 2 bases, with 9 bases spanning the gap. The CDR3 loop spans 14 amino acids. CDR3 in DNA: TGTGCCAGCACCCGAAGGGCTGGGGCCAACGTCCTGACTTTC. Its protein product is CASTRRAGANVLTF.

The chain has TRBV13 and TRBJ1-1; D is undetermined. The CDR3 length is 15 residues. Per germline, CDR1 PRHDT and CDR2 FYEKMQ (reference sequence). V lost 3 bases to trimming and J lost 1 base, with 12 bases between them. CDR3 amino acids: CASSLFGRPNTEAFF. The CDR3 DNA reads as TGTGCCAGCAGCTTGTTTGGCCGACCGAACACTGAAGCTTTCTTT.

This clone was observed a single time. The CDR3 nucleotides read TGTGCCAGCACCACCCGGGGTGATATAAGCGAGCAGTTCTTC. Amino acid sequence: CASTTRGDISEQFF. The rearrangement links TRBV28 to TRBJ2-1; weak D call: TRBD2 (5 bases). The CDR3 extends over 14 amino acids. Germline V gene lookup returns CDR1 MDHEN and CDR2 SYDVKM. The V gene lost 7 bases and the J gene lost 10 bases, with 20 bases spanning the gap.

The chain couples TRBV19 to TRBJ1-2, with TRBD1 as a possible D gene (5 bases). Trimming stripped 1 base from V and 4 bases from J, with 10 bases between. Germline CDR1 and CDR2: LNHDA and SQIVND (reference sequence). This CDR3 contains 14 residues. CDR3 sequence (DNA): TGTGCCAGTAGTATAGCGGGACGTAGCTATGGCTACACCTTC. This gives the protein CASSIAGRSYGYTF.

The chain joins TRBV27 to TRBJ1-5; the D is unclear. CDR3 length: 12 amino acids. Germline-derived CDR1 and CDR2 are MNHEY and SMNVEV (reference sequence). The V and J ends lost 5 bases and 9 bases respectively, with 11 bases between them. The CDR3: CASSISGGPQHF. As DNA, the CDR3 is TGTGCCAGCAGTATCAGTGGTGGGCCCCAGCATTTT.

V and J are TRBV9 and TRBJ2-5, with TRBD1 matching 7 bases. V shed 10 bases, J shed 1 base, and the junction held 4 bases outside the gene matches. Germline CDR1 and CDR2: SGDLS and YYNGEE. This CDR3 has 12 amino acids. In DNA form, the CDR3 reads TGTGCCGAACAGGGGACCCAAGAGACCCAGTACTTC. This translates into CAEQGTQETQYF.

The rearrangement links TRBV13 to TRBJ2-4; D ambiguous. The germline V gene has CDR1 PRHDT and CDR2 FYEKMQ (reference sequence). Trimming cost V 4 bases and J 1 base, with 11 bases left between them. CDR3 length: 15 amino acids. The CDR3 region has the DNA TGTGCCAGCAGCTCCCTAAACGGGGCCAAAAACATTCAGTACTTC. It yields the protein CASSSLNGAKNIQYF.

The chain recombines TRBV9 with TRBJ2-1; TRBD2 aligns across 12 bases. Germline loops: CDR1 SGDLS, CDR2 YYNGEE. The trim removed 3 bases at V and 8 bases at J, leaving 6 bases unmatched. This CDR3 is built from 15 residues. CDR3 nucleotides: TGTGCCAGCAGCGGCAGACTAGCGGGGGCCGATGAGCAGTTCTTC. Amino acid sequence: CASSGRLAGADEQFF.